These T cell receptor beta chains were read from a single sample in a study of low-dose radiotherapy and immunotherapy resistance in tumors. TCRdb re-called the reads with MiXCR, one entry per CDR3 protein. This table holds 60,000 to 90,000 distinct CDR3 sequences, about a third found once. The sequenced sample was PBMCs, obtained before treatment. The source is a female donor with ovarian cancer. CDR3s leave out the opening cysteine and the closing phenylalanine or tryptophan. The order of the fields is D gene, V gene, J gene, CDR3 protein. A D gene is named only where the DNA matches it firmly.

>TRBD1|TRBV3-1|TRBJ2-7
ASSQDGTAF
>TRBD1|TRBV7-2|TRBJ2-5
ASSLARGHGETQY
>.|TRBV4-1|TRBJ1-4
ASSPLGLLNEKLF
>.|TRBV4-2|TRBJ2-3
ASSLQTQGGTDTQY
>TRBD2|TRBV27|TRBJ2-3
ASESAGADTDTQY
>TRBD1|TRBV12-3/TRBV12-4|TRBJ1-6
ASRDSSYNSPLH
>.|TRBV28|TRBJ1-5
ASSYSNQPQH
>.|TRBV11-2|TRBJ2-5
ASSFRGNGGQETQY
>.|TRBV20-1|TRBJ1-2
SAKIDTTNYGYT
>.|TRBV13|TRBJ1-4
ATSREGGTNEKLF
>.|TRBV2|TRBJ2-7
ASSEEFANSYEQY